This entry describes one T cell receptor (beta chain). This clone showed up just a few times. Its cognate antigen has yet to be identified. No clone much larger than this one lies a single base away; base qualities are absent. The data originate from a study of cytomegalovirus exposure and HLA in healthy donors (dated by TCRdb to about 2017). Background on the whole study: According to a later analysis, one platform produced both the 120 validation repertoires and the 620 or so repertoires of the first cohort. The study was designed to test whether signatures of past pathogen exposure could be identified by cataloging public T cell receptors. Along with the roughly 670-subject first cohort, a separate validation cohort of roughly 110 different subjects was used. To predict cytomegalovirus infection status, the study brought together high-throughput TCR immunosequencing, statistical association of individual TCRs with disease status, and machine learning.

The investigation overall reported the following: A later analysis lacked HLA typing for the validation cohort, so it scored co-occurrence in that cohort across all 120 or so repertoires. While some public TCRs were present in many individuals, most TCR sequences turned up only very rarely across donors. The classifier was reported to diagnose cytomegalovirus status with high specificity and sensitivity in both the original and validation cohorts. Subsequent analysis determined that TCRs grouped into clusters in the first cohort also showed a tendency toward co-occurrence across the 90 to 150 validation repertoires, and approximately 93% of cluster scores exceeded 0. According to the authors, the approach could potentially be generalized to other disease states and immunological phenotypes. A total of about 180 TCR beta chains were listed by the study as associated with cytomegalovirus. In vitro tests confirmed that a few of the cytomegalovirus-associated TCR beta chains recognize cytomegalovirus antigens.

Libraries were made using the immunoSEQ multiplex PCR assay. Turning to the authors' computational methods: To diagnose cytomegalovirus status from the catalog of TCR beta chain sequences, a statistical classification framework was built. As stored in TCRdb, this immuneACCESS dataset retains in-frame rearrangements with V and J assigned. A fraction of the clones does not appear; measured against another copy, unresolved V genes explain less than half of the discrepancy, and the remainder lacks a known reason. For V, J and clone size, that table is used; D and trimming come from the DNA. Present in this sample are almost 75,000 clones, around 85% of which were seen just once. Clones ranked in the top ten supply about 3% of the sample. The donors were included in the validation cohort of over a hundred subjects, a group kept apart from the roughly 610-subject first cohort. The sample was PBMCs. This clonotype was sampled from a man aged 25 to 45 in good health and CMV-seronegative.

The DNA sequence reads TGTGCCAGCAGTGGGCCCGACGCGAATACGCAGTATTTT. This sequence encodes CASSGPDANTQYF. This chain is built from TRBV6-6 and TRBJ2-3; the D gene cannot be named for sure. Between the V and J ends, shortened by 5 bases and 7 bases respectively, the junction contains 13 bases. CDR1 and CDR2, looked up from the germline V gene (reference sequence), are MNHNY and SVGAGI. The CDR3 covers 13 residues, taking in both the cysteine and the phenylalanine. The entry retains the CDR3 DNA only, 39 bases that are in frame from base 1.